Listed below are T cell receptor beta chains from one sample, sequenced in a study of spatial heterogeneity in lung cancer. One entry per CDR3 protein results from TCRdb running MiXCR on the 5' RACE reads. The data hold approximately 40,000 distinct CDR3 sequences, with 5.2% observed a single time. The sample here was PBMCs, taken at surgery. The receptors were gathered from a female donor with early-stage non-small cell lung cancer. CDR3s leave out the opening cysteine and the closing phenylalanine or tryptophan. A D gene is named only where the DNA matches it firmly.

v_call: TRBV27; j_call: TRBJ2-4; d_call: TRBD2; cdr3_aa: ASSYGGGWGKNIQY
v_call: TRBV20-1; j_call: TRBJ2-3; d_call: .; cdr3_aa: SARNPRLDTQY
v_call: TRBV12-1; j_call: TRBJ2-3; d_call: .; cdr3_aa: ASSAAPGLDRSTDTQY
v_call: TRBV18; j_call: TRBJ2-7; d_call: .; cdr3_aa: ASSPPGTTSYEQY
v_call: TRBV6-1; j_call: TRBJ2-5; d_call: .; cdr3_aa: ASSASRGQETQY
v_call: TRBV19; j_call: TRBJ2-1; d_call: .; cdr3_aa: ASGGALHNNEQF
v_call: TRBV20-1; j_call: TRBJ1-1; d_call: .; cdr3_aa: SARDRRGYTEAF
v_call: TRBV27; j_call: TRBJ1-4; d_call: .; cdr3_aa: ASSPGQTLEKLF
v_call: TRBV14; j_call: TRBJ2-6; d_call: TRBD1; cdr3_aa: ASSQVRGRGANVLT
v_call: TRBV3-1; j_call: TRBJ2-1; d_call: .; cdr3_aa: ASSQVRTKGHRDEQF
v_call: TRBV10-3; j_call: TRBJ2-1; d_call: .; cdr3_aa: AIGSGASSYNEQF
v_call: TRBV9; j_call: TRBJ2-7; d_call: TRBD1; cdr3_aa: ASSGGDGTGPEQY
v_call: TRBV19; j_call: TRBJ2-1; d_call: TRBD2; cdr3_aa: ASMMVAGDNEQF